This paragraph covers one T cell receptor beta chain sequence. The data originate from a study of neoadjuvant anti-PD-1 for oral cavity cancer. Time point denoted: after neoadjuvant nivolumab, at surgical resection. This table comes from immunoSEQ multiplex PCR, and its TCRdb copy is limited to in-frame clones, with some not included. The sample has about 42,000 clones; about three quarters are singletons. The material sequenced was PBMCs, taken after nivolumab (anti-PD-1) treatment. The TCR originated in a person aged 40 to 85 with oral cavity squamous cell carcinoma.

The CDR3 region has the DNA TGTGCCAGTAGTATAGATCGAGGACGCGAGGGGCGCGAGCAGTACTTC. Its protein is CASSIDRGREGREQYF. V usage is TRBV19 and J usage is TRBJ2-7, with D tentatively TRBD1 or TRBD2 (5 bases each). There are 16 residues in the CDR3. Germline CDR1 LNHDA, CDR2 SQIVND (reference sequence). V was shortened by 0 bases and J by 6 bases, with 18 bases between the two germline ends.